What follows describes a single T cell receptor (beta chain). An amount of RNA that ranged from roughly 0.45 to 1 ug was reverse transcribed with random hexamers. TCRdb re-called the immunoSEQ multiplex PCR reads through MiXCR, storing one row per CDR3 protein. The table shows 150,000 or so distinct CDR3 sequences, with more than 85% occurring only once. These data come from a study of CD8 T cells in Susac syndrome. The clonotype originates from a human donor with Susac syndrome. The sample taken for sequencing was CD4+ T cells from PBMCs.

The CDR3: CASSPSLQGYEQYF. As DNA, the CDR3 is TGTGCCAGCAGCCCCTCCTTACAGGGCTACGAGCAGTACTTC. This chain uses TRBV3-1 with TRBJ2-7; a possible D gene is TRBD1 (6 bases). This CDR3 has 14 residues. CDR1 is LGHDT, CDR2 YNNKEL, per germline (reference sequence). V gave up 4 bases and J gave up 3 bases, with 13 bases separating them.